This is a list of T cell receptor beta chains from one sample in a study of CD8+ T cells in alopecia areata. Clones were read by immunoSEQ multiplex PCR, and TCRdb kept only the in-frame ones, dropping some. The table has about 210,000 clones, less than 45% seen once; the top ten hold around 0.48%. This specimen consisted of CD4+ T cells sorted from blood, obtained at approximately week 34, from a patient treated with tofacitinib. The receptors shown here come from a human donor with alopecia areata. Each CDR3 is given with its conserved first and last residue.

v_call cdr3_aa
TRBV4-1 CASSLAVVAASLQPQHF
TRBV7-9 CASSLGGSGRVREQFF
TRBV4-1 CASSHWDRDRANGYTF
TRBV15 CATSTRTDTQYF
TRBV4-2 CASSQVTRGSSYEQYF
TRBV6-5 CASRPRPNSPLHF
TRBV7-2 CASSSGTSGGLYEQYF
TRBV7-9 CASSLGQGVGSPLHF
TRBV7-7 CASSQTSVSTDTQYF
TRBV16 CASSQTGARARGYTF
TRBV19 CASRRDRESDTQYF
TRBV30 CAWSVGGSNYGYTF
TRBV5-1 CASSLAMIETQYF
TRBV6-6 CASSGTREAKNIQYF
TRBV7-2 CASSLADRGNEQYF
TRBV29-1 CSVSWGYYEQYF